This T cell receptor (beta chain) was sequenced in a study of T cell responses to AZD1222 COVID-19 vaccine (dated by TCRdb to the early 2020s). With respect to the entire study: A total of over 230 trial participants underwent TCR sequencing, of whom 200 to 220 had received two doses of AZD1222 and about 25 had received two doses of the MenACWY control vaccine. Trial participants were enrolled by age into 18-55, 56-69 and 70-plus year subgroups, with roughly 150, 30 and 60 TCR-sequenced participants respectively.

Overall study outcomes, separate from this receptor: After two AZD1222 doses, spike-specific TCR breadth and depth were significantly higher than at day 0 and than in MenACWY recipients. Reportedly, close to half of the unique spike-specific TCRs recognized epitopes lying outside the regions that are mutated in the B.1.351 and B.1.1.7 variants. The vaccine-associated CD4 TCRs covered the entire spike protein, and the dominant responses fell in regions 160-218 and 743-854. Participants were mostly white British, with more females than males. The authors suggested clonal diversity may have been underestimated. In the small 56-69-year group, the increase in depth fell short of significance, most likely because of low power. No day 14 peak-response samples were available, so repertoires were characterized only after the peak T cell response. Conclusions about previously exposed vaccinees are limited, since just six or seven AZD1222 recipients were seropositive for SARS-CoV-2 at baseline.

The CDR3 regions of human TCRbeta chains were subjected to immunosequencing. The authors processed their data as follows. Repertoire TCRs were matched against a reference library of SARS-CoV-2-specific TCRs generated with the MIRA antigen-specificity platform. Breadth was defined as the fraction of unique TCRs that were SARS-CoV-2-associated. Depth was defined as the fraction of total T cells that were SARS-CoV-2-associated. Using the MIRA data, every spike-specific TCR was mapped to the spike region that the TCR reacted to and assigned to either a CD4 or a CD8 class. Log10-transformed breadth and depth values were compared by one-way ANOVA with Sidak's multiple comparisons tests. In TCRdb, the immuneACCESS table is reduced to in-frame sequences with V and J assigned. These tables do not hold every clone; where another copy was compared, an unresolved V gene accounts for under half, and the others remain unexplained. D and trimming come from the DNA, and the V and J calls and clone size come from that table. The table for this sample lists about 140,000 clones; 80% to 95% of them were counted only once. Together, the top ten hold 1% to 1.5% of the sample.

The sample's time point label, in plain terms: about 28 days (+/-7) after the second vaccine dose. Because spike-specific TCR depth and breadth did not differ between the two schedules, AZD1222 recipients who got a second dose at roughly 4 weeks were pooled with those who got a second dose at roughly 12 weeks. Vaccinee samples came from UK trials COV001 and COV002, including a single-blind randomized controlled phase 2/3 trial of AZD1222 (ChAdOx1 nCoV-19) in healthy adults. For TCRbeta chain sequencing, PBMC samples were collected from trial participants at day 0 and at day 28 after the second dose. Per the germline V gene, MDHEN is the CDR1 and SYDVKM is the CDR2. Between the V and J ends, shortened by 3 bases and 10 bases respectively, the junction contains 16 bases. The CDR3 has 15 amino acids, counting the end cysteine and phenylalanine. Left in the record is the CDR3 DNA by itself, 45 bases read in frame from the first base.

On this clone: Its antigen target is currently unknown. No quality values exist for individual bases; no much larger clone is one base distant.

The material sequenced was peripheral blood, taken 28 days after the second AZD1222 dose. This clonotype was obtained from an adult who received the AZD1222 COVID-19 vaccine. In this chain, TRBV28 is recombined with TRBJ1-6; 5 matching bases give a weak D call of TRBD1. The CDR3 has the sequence CASSFSGGTGSPLHF. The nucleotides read TGTGCCAGCAGTTTCTCTGGGGGAACGGGGTCACCCCTCCACTTT.